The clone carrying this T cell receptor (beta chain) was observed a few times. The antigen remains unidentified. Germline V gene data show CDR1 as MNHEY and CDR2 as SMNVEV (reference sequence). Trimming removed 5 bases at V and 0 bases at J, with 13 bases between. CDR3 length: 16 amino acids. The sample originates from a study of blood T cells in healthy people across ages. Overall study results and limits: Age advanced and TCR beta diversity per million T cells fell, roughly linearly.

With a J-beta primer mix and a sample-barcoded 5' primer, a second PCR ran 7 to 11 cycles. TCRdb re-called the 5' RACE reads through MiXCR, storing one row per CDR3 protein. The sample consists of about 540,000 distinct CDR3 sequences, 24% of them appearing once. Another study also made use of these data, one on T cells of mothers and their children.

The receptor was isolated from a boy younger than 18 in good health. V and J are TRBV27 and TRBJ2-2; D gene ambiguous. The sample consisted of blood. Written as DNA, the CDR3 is TGTGCCAGCAGTCCAGGTCCTCCCACGAACACCGGGGAGCTGTTTTTT. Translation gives CASSPGPPTNTGELFF.